This TCR beta chain was sequenced during a study of blood T cell repertoires in COVID-19. Study-wide context: COVID-19 samples collected from the United States, Italy and Spain covered acute and convalescent phases. The analysed material was cDNA or gDNA that came from T cells, B-cell-depleted T cells, or PBMCs.

In the original workflow: Reference gene primer amplification gave nucleated cell count estimates. Measured with immunoSEQ multiplex PCR; TCRdb has only the in-frame clones, and not every one. The DNA was the basis for D and trimming; V, J and clone size are from that table. The sample has fewer than 70,000 clones; 80% to 90% are singletons. V shed 4 bases and J shed 2 bases, with 21 bases lying between them. The CDR3 covers 19 residues. The germline V gene encodes CDR1 MGHRA and CDR2 YSYEKL. Sequencing was performed on peripheral blood. The chain recombines TRBV4-1 with TRBJ2-6, with D possibly TRBD1 on 6 matching bases. This receptor was identified in a woman aged 60-75 years with acute or convalescent COVID-19. This CDR3 is CASSPRIIQGYTGANVLTF. DNA for the CDR3: TGCGCCAGCAGCCCAAGAATCATACAGGGATATACTGGGGCCAACGTCCTGACTTTC.